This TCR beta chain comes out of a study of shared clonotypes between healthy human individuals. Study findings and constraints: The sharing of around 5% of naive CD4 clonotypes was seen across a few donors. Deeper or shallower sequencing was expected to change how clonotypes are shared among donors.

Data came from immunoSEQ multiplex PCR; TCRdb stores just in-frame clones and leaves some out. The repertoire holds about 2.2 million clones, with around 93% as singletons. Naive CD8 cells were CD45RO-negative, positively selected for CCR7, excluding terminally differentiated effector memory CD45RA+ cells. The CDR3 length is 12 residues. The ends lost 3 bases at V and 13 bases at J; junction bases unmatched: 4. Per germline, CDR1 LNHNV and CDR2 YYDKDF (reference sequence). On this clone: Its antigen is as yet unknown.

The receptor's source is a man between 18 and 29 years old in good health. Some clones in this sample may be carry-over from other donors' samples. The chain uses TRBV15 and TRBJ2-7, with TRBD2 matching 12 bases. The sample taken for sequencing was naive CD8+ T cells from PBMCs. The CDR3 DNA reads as TGTGCCACCAGCAGGACTAGCGGGAGTATTTACTTC. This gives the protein CATSRTSGSIYF.